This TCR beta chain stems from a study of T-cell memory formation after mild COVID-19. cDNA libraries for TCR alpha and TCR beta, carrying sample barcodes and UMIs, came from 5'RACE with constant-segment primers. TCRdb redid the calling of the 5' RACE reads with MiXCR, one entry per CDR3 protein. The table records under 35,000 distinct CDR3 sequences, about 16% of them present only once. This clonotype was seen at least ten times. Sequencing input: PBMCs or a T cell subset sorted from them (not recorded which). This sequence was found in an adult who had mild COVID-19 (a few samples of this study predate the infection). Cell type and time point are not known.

The CDR3: CASSPGGRNEKLFF. DNA for the CDR3: TGCGCCAGCAGCCCAGGGGGCCGGAATGAAAAACTGTTTTTT. The chain joins TRBV5-1 to TRBJ1-4; 8 nucleotides line up with TRBD1. Per the germline V gene, CDR1 is SGHRS and CDR2 is YFSETQ. Losses at the gene ends were 4 bases for V and 5 bases for J; bases not matched to a gene: 4. The CDR3 has 14 amino acids.